This TCR beta chain was sequenced for a study of cytomegalovirus exposure and HLA in healthy donors. Study background: Tens of millions of unique TCRs, all from HLA-typed donors, were included in an early release of the data.

In the PCR, 60 Vbeta and 13 Jbeta primers were used. Measured with immunoSEQ multiplex PCR; TCRdb has only the in-frame clones, and not every one. The sample contains some 180,000 clones, around 82% of which appear only once. Trimming at V came to 4 bases and at J to 4 bases, leaving 7 bases not matched to a gene. The CDR3 spans 16 residues. Germline values: CDR1 SGHRS, CDR2 YFSETQ. What was sequenced was PBMCs. The V and J genes are TRBV5-1 and TRBJ2-3, with TRBD2 identical over 12 bases. This sequence was found in a woman younger than 45 in good health and CMV-seropositive. The CDR3 DNA sequence: TGCGCCAGCAGCGTACAGACTAGCGGGGGCCCAGATACGCAGTATTTT. This sequence encodes CASSVQTSGGPDTQYF.